The clone carrying this T cell receptor beta chain has ten or more counts. These data are taken from a study of T-cell reconstitution after alpha-beta-depleted transplantation in children. Preparation of the TCRbeta library used unique molecular identifiers. TCRdb re-derived calls from the PCR reads in MiXCR, one entry per CDR3 protein. The data hold almost 500,000 distinct CDR3 sequences, with over 9.5% observed a single time. In germline, CDR1 is GTSNPN, CDR2 SVGIG (reference sequence). Trimming left V 2 bases short and J 4 bases short, with 5 bases between. CDR3 length equals 11 residues. The V gene is TRBV30, the J gene TRBJ1-1; no reliable D call. Sample: PBMCs, taken before TCRalphabeta/CD19-depleted stem cell transplant. This clonotype was obtained from a child under 10 years old with inherited bone marrow failure, due to receive a stem cell transplant. Here the CDR3 reads CAWSRGTEAFF. CDR3 nucleotides: TGTGCCTGGAGTCGGGGCACTGAAGCTTTCTTT.